The rows below give T cell receptor beta chains drawn from one sample of a study of shared clonotypes between healthy human individuals. Using immunoSEQ multiplex PCR, the repertoire was profiled, and TCRdb retains in-frame clones only, with some absent. The sample consists of roughly 490,000 clones, around 79% of them appearing once. The sequencing sample was made of PBMCs. The receptors stem from a woman aged 35 to 49 in good health. Some clones in this sample may be carry-over from other donors' samples. Each CDR3 is given with its conserved first and last residue.

v_call: TRBV7-8
j_call: TRBJ2-7
cdr3_aa: CASSSGLAYEQYF

v_call: TRBV30
j_call: .
cdr3_aa: CAWSVRRDRVSEQYF

v_call: TRBV2
j_call: TRBJ1-1
cdr3_aa: CASRVTEAGWGAFF

v_call: TRBV12-5
j_call: TRBJ2-1
cdr3_aa: CASGLVGGEWYNEQFF

v_call: TRBV5-1
j_call: TRBJ2-2
cdr3_aa: CASSPEASGELFF

v_call: TRBV15
j_call: TRBJ1-6
cdr3_aa: CATALTLSSYNSPLHF

v_call: TRBV18
j_call: TRBJ2-1
cdr3_aa: CASSSSDEQFF

v_call: TRBV2
j_call: TRBJ2-5
cdr3_aa: CASSSRTGQETQYF

v_call: TRBV14
j_call: TRBJ1-2
cdr3_aa: CASSQEVSGGYTF

v_call: TRBV6-1
j_call: TRBJ2-7
cdr3_aa: CASSEGRGLEQYF

v_call: TRBV4-1
j_call: TRBJ2-1
cdr3_aa: CASSQGMEGLAGGSDEQFF

v_call: TRBV11-2
j_call: TRBJ2-5
cdr3_aa: CASSRDRGREETQYF

v_call: TRBV5-1
j_call: TRBJ1-4
cdr3_aa: CASRFGDVRHEKLFF

v_call: TRBV11-2
j_call: TRBJ2-3
cdr3_aa: CASSLNPSGSTDTQYF

v_call: TRBV27
j_call: TRBJ2-3
cdr3_aa: CASRDSGTDTQYF

v_call: TRBV14
j_call: TRBJ2-6
cdr3_aa: CASSLRLGGANVLTF

v_call: TRBV13
j_call: TRBJ2-1
cdr3_aa: CASSAGSGAYNEQFF

v_call: TRBV2
j_call: TRBJ2-5
cdr3_aa: CASSGAGGETQYF

v_call: TRBV4-3
j_call: TRBJ1-1
cdr3_aa: CASSPGTGARGTEAFF

v_call: TRBV28
j_call: TRBJ1-2
cdr3_aa: CASSSTDYGYTF

v_call: TRBV7-9
j_call: TRBJ2-7
cdr3_aa: CASSPSAGASYEQYF

v_call: TRBV6-5
j_call: TRBJ2-1
cdr3_aa: CASRSGTGFDEQFF

v_call: TRBV6-5
j_call: TRBJ2-5
cdr3_aa: CASSYSANQETQYF

v_call: TRBV21-1
j_call: TRBJ2-1
cdr3_aa: CASSKVNRGRNNEQFF

v_call: TRBV5-4
j_call: TRBJ2-3
cdr3_aa: CASSRTSGRDTDTQYF

v_call: TRBV11-2
j_call: TRBJ1-5
cdr3_aa: CASSLGTISNQPQHF

v_call: TRBV21-1
j_call: TRBJ1-4
cdr3_aa: CASIQDGAWGKLFF

v_call: TRBV4-1
j_call: TRBJ2-1
cdr3_aa: CASSQPRAGTEQFF

v_call: TRBV19
j_call: TRBJ1-2
cdr3_aa: CASSQSQGNYGYTF

v_call: TRBV18
j_call: TRBJ2-5
cdr3_aa: CASSPGHQETQYF

v_call: TRBV11-3
j_call: TRBJ2-2
cdr3_aa: CASSLGPGFSVAGELFF

v_call: TRBV13
j_call: TRBJ2-7
cdr3_aa: CASSLPGTSGMALYF

v_call: TRBV28
j_call: TRBJ2-7
cdr3_aa: CASSQHLAGRDHEQYF

v_call: TRBV19
j_call: TRBJ1-5
cdr3_aa: CASSVPGQGNQPQHF

v_call: TRBV5-4
j_call: TRBJ2-2
cdr3_aa: CASSLGLALNTGELFF

v_call: TRBV5-5
j_call: TRBJ2-5
cdr3_aa: CASSPPGGEETQYF

v_call: TRBV5-1
j_call: TRBJ2-7
cdr3_aa: CASSPTPGQGDLYEQYF

v_call: TRBV29-1
j_call: TRBJ1-1
cdr3_aa: CSVEEGANTEAFF

v_call: TRBV18
j_call: TRBJ2-1
cdr3_aa: CASSPGGYEQFF

v_call: TRBV18
j_call: TRBJ1-1
cdr3_aa: CASSPVGQGRKTEAFF

v_call: TRBV5-1
j_call: TRBJ2-2
cdr3_aa: CASTSSTSGTGELFF

v_call: TRBV11-2
j_call: TRBJ2-1
cdr3_aa: CASSYRREVPNEQFF

v_call: TRBV28
j_call: TRBJ2-2
cdr3_aa: CASIPSEEAGELFF

v_call: TRBV4-2
j_call: TRBJ2-6
cdr3_aa: CASSQEAPGLASGANVLTF